Presented here are 14 T cell receptor beta chains from one specimen sequenced in a study of T cell repertoires in cytomegalovirus infection. Each CDR3 protein is one row after TCRdb ran MiXCR on the reads. The data contain more than 150,000 distinct CDR3 sequences, approximately 19% of them singletons. The sample comprised PBMCs. The receptors were gathered from a human donor in good health (CMV status not recorded). Some clones in this sample may be carry-over from other donors' samples.

This clonotype was seen many times. The gene calls are TRBV11-2 and TRBJ2-7, with 10 bases that match TRBD2. In germline, CDR1 is SGHAT, CDR2 FQNNGV. This CDR3 is 17 amino acids long. Trimming removed 5 bases from V and 6 bases from J; junction bases left unmatched: 16. The CDR3 region is CASSPNPPTSGYGEQYF. CDR3 in DNA: TGTGCCAGCAGCCCTAACCCGCCGACTAGCGGGTACGGCGAGCAGTACTTC.

This clonotype was seen only a few times. The V call is TRBV5-1, the J call TRBJ2-3; 7 nucleotides line up with TRBD2. The ends lost 4 bases at V and 2 bases at J; junction bases unmatched: 7. The V gene's germline CDR1 is SGHRS and CDR2 YFSETQ. This CDR3 contains 15 residues. The CDR3 DNA reads as TGCGCCAGCAGCACCATAGCGGGTTTCACAGATACGCAGTATTTT. Its translation: CASSTIAGFTDTQYF. Drawing the rest from reference TRBV5-1 and TRBJ2-3, the complete variable domain is KAGVTQTPRYLIKTRGQQVTLSCSPISGHRSVSWYQQTPGQGLQFLFEYFSETQRNKGNFPGRFSGRQFSNSRSEMNVSTLELGDSALYLCASSTIAGFTDTQYFGPGTRLTVL.

There are many counts of this clonotype. J is TRBJ2-3 and V is TRBV7-2; perhaps TRBD2 as D (6 bases). V lost 8 bases to trimming and J lost 0 bases, with 15 bases between them. The CDR3 extends over 15 amino acids. Per the germline V gene, CDR1 is SGHTA and CDR2 is FQGNSA. The CDR3 coding sequence is TGTGCCAGCGGATCAAGCGGGCGGAGCACAGATACGCAGTATTTT. Translated: CASGSSGRSTDTQYF.

This clonotype was seen a handful of times. The chain carries TRBV7-9 and TRBJ2-3; D ambiguous. The CDR3 length is 14 residues. V was shortened by 1 base and J by 6 bases, with 11 bases between the two germline ends. The V gene's germline CDR1 is SEHNR and CDR2 FQNEAQ (reference sequence). The chain's CDR3 is CASSLVGSADTQYF. DNA for the CDR3: TGTGCCAGCAGCTTAGTGGGCAGTGCGGATACGCAGTATTTT.

Ten or more counts support this clonotype. The chain carries TRBV11-2 and TRBJ2-1; 8 nucleotides match TRBD1. This CDR3 has 13 residues. The J segment lost 11 bases and the V segment lost 5 bases, leaving 8 bases of the junction unmatched. Germline V gene sequence: CDR1 SGHAT, CDR2 FQNNGV. The CDR3 loop is CASSDLTGGQQFF. DNA of the CDR3: TGTGCCAGCAGCGATCTAACAGGGGGGCAGCAGTTCTTC.

This chain joins TRBV5-1 and TRBJ1-4; a weak D match, TRBD1 (5 bases). V was pared by 4 bases and J by 8 bases, with 15 bases between. Looked up from germline, CDR1 is SGHRS and CDR2 is YFSETQ. The CDR3 runs to 14 residues. The CDR3 sequence is CASSPGQGSEKLFF. DNA of the CDR3: TGCGCCAGCAGCCCTGGACAAGGGAGCGAAAAACTGTTTTTT.

This clonotype was counted ten times or more. This chain connects TRBV7-3 to TRBJ2-1, with 10 bases fitting TRBD2. Germline assignment: CDR1 SGHTA and CDR2 FQGTGA. J lost 3 bases, V lost 1 base, and 6 bases had no gene match. CDR3 length: 17 residues. DNA for the CDR3: TGTGCCAGCAGCTTAAAGGGACTAGCGAACGACTACAATGAGCAGTTCTTC. It specifies CASSLKGLANDYNEQFF.

This clonotype was observed a handful of times. The V call is TRBV6-2 or TRBV6-3, the J call TRBJ2-7; 11 bases agree with TRBD2. Per the germline V gene, CDR1 is MNHEY and CDR2 is SVGEGT. CDR3 length equals 18 residues. V lost 4 bases to trimming and J lost 3 bases; unmatched junction nucleotides: 14. The CDR3 nucleotides are TGTGCCAGCAGTTCCAGGACTAGCGGGCCCATCAGAAGCTACGAGCAGTACTTC. Its protein product is CASSSRTSGPIRSYEQYF.

A note on this clonotype: Germline and junction disagree at one end, which may indicate a read error. This chain joins TRBV4-1 and TRBJ1-1; no reliable D call. Germline V gives CDR1 MGHRA, CDR2 YSYEKL. CDR3 size: 16 residues. CDR3 bases: TGTGCCAGCAGCCAACCCGTGGGCGGAGTGAACACTGAAGCTTTCTTT. It encodes CASSQPVGGVNTEAFF.

Notes on this clonotype: The junction does not match germline at one end; this may be a read error. The V gene is TRBV6-5, the J gene TRBJ2-5; 11 bases agree with TRBD2. Germline lookup yields CDR1 MNHEY and CDR2 SVGAGI. The CDR3 spans 16 residues. This CDR3 is CASRVGTSGLQDTQYF. Written as DNA, the CDR3 is TGTGCCAGCAGGGTCGGGACTAGCGGACTCCAAGACACCCAGTACTTC.

The chain is built from TRBV7-3 and TRBJ2-1; TRBD2 matches at 9 bases. J lost 6 bases, V lost 5 bases, and 8 bases had no gene match. Per the germline V gene, CDR1 is SGHTA and CDR2 is FQGTGA. CDR3 length: 15 residues. In nucleotides, the CDR3 is TGTGCCAGCAGCCAAAGGGCGGGGGGGCTCAATGAGCAGTTCTTC. Translated, it gives CASSQRAGGLNEQFF.

In its sample, this clonotype was seen a few times. The chain joins TRBV12-3 or TRBV12-4 to TRBJ1-4; D unresolved. Trimming stripped 7 bases from V and 0 bases from J, with 3 bases between. This CDR3 contains 12 residues. The CDR3 reads CASTSTNEKLFF. The CDR3 DNA reads TGTGCCAGCACGTCAACTAATGAAAAACTGTTTTTT.

This clonotype was observed at least ten times. The chain is built from TRBV28 and TRBJ1-1; 9 positions match TRBD1. Trimming removed 6 bases from V and 2 bases from J; junction bases left unmatched: 7. There are 15 residues in the CDR3. CDR1 is MDHEN and CDR2 is SYDVKM in the germline V gene. DNA of the CDR3: TGTGCCAGCAGGATCGGACAGGGGCGAAACACTGAAGCTTTCTTT. Its protein product is CASRIGQGRNTEAFF.

This chain links TRBV12-3 or TRBV12-4 with TRBJ1-4; 10 bases align to TRBD1. Trimming took 6 bases from V and 0 from J; bases not matched to a gene: 1. The CDR3 has 15 amino acids. The CDR3 here is CASRTGGSTNEKLFF. CDR3 DNA: TGTGCCAGCAGGACAGGGGGCTCAACTAATGAAAAACTGTTTTTT.